This is a list of T cell receptor beta chains from one sample in a study of beta chain features in type 1 diabetes. Generated by immunoSEQ multiplex PCR, the TCRdb table keeps only in-frame clones and is missing some. The data contain around 300,000 clones, around 7.3% of them singletons. Sequences were obtained from central memory CD4+ T cells from blood. The source is a woman in her late teens or twenties in good health. Both conserved end residues are part of each CDR3. Each record gives: J gene, V gene, D gene, clone size, CDR3 protein, CDR3 DNA. D genes are given only for firm matches. Expanded clones get a size class; other rows say once, few or many, or leave the size out.

j_call: TRBJ2-1; v_call: TRBV7-2; d_call: -; clone_size: many; cdr3_aa: CASSSGTYNEQFF; cdr3_nt: TGTGCCAGCAGCTCGGGCACCTACAATGAGCAGTTCTTC
j_call: TRBJ2-4; v_call: TRBV18; d_call: -; clone_size: few; cdr3_aa: CASSPPPGRGDIQYF; cdr3_nt: TGTGCCAGCTCACCACCCCCGGGGCGAGGGGACATTCAGTACTTC
j_call: TRBJ1-5; v_call: TRBV28; d_call: -; clone_size: many; cdr3_aa: CASSLSGRANQPQHF; cdr3_nt: TGTGCCAGCAGTTTATCGGGGCGGGCCAATCAGCCCCAGCATTTT
j_call: TRBJ1-1; v_call: TRBV6-5; d_call: TRBD1; clone_size: -; cdr3_aa: CAGGQGMNTEAFF; cdr3_nt: TGTGCCGGGGGACAGGGCATGAACACTGAAGCTTTCTTT
j_call: TRBJ2-1; v_call: TRBV12-5; d_call: -; clone_size: -; cdr3_aa: CASGPHTAYPYNEQFF; cdr3_nt: TGTGCTAGTGGTCCCCACACGGCCTACCCTTACAATGAGCAGTTCTTC
j_call: TRBJ1-2; v_call: TRBV7-3; d_call: TRBD1; clone_size: few; cdr3_aa: CASSLDRGGSGYTF; cdr3_nt: TGTGCCAGCAGCTTGGACAGGGGAGGTTCTGGCTACACCTTC
j_call: TRBJ2-1; v_call: TRBV6-6; d_call: -; clone_size: -; cdr3_aa: CASSYSNLPPADEQFF; cdr3_nt: TGTGCCAGCAGTTACTCGAATCTCCCCCCGGCGGATGAGCAGTTCTTC
j_call: TRBJ1-4; v_call: TRBV30; d_call: TRBD1; clone_size: few; cdr3_aa: CAWRLQGVGEKLFF; cdr3_nt: TGTGCCTGGAGGCTACAGGGGGTGGGAGAAAAACTGTTTTTT
j_call: TRBJ1-4; v_call: TRBV5-1; d_call: -; clone_size: few; cdr3_aa: CASSLANEKLFF; cdr3_nt: TGCGCCAGCAGCTTGGCTAATGAAAAACTGTTTTTT
j_call: TRBJ2-7; v_call: TRBV5-1; d_call: -; clone_size: few; cdr3_aa: CASSLGQATYEQYF; cdr3_nt: TGCGCCAGCAGCTTGGGACAGGCGACCTACGAGCAGTACTTC
j_call: TRBJ2-1; v_call: TRBV29-1; d_call: -; clone_size: -; cdr3_aa: CSVVYNEQFF; cdr3_nt: TGCAGCGTTGTTTACAATGAGCAGTTCTTC
j_call: TRBJ1-2; v_call: TRBV9; d_call: -; clone_size: few; cdr3_aa: CASSVGWGVAYGYTF; cdr3_nt: TGTGCCAGCAGCGTAGGCTGGGGGGTTGCCTATGGCTACACCTTC
j_call: TRBJ1-1; v_call: TRBV11-2; d_call: -; clone_size: few; cdr3_aa: CASSLDLYTEAFF; cdr3_nt: TGTGCCAGCAGCTTAGATCTATACACTGAAGCTTTCTTT